One and the same sample provided the 20 T cell receptor beta chains below, sequenced in a study of sequential checkpoint blockade in melanoma (dated by TCRdb to the late 2010s). The library relied on the immunoSEQ multiplex PCR assay. TCRdb mirrors the immuneACCESS table, restricted to in-frame sequences. Some clones are absent from its copies; in checked studies, under half trace to an unresolved V gene, and the reason for the others is unknown. Present in this sample are about 32,000 clones, approximately 82% of which were seen just once. The ten largest clones represent 18% of the sample. In the paper's terms, the treatment or condition label means: randomized to nivolumab then ipilimumab (arm A) or the reverse (arm B). The sequencing here drew on CD8+ T cells sorted from blood (inferred from file names), taken from a patient given nivolumab and ipilimumab in sequence. These receptors were obtained from a human donor with melanoma.

The chain has TRBV6-5 and TRBJ1-1, with 9 bases matching TRBD1. The V gene end was trimmed by 4 bases and the J gene end by 11 bases; junction bases not matched to a gene: 11. The germline V gene has CDR1 MNHEY and CDR2 SVGAGI. This CDR3 is built from 14 residues. The CDR3 DNA is TGTGCCAGCAGTTTAACAGGGGGCGCAAGCTGGGCTTTCTTT. This codes for CASSLTGGASWAFF.

This clone was picked up a small number of times. V gene TRBV15 combines with J gene TRBJ2-7; 7 nucleotides line up with TRBD1. CDR3 length equals 15 residues. CDR1 and CDR2 from the germline V gene are LNHNV and YYDKDF (reference sequence). V gave up 0 bases and J gave up 4 bases; unmatched junction bases: 6. CDR3 residues: CATSRDWGQIYEQYF. Here the CDR3 DNA reads TGTGCCACCAGCAGAGATTGGGGACAGATATACGAGCAGTACTTC. Filled out from reference TRBV15 and TRBJ2-7, the complete variable domain reads DAMVIQNPRYQVTQFGKPVTLSCSQTLNHNVMYWYQQKSSQAPKLLFHYYDKDFNNEADTPDNFQSRRPNTSFCFLDIRSPGLGDTAMYLCATSRDWGQIYEQYFGPGTRLTVT.

The chain carries TRBV9 and TRBJ2-2, with TRBD2 matching over 7 bases. Germline lookup yields CDR1 SGDLS and CDR2 YYNGEE. The junction had 17 bases not matched to a gene; V was cut back by 10 bases and J by 5 bases. CDR3 length: 16 residues. This chain's CDR3 is CAGSTGRLARTGELFF. The DNA of the CDR3 is TGTGCCGGATCAACCGGTAGACTAGCACGAACCGGGGAGCTGTTTTTT. Supplemented by reference TRBV9 and TRBJ2-2, the full variable domain reads DSGVTQTPKHLITATGQRVTLRCSPRSGDLSVYWYQQSLDQGLQFLIQYYNGEERAKGNILERFSAQQFPDLHSELNLSSLELGDSALYFCAGSTGRLARTGELFFGEGSRLTVL.

V is TRBV10-3 and J is TRBJ2-3, with 9 bases aligning to TRBD1. Germline CDR1 is ENHRY and CDR2 is SYGVKD. V shed 4 bases and J 3 bases; nucleotides not matched to a gene: 8. This CDR3 region has 16 residues. The CDR3 nucleotides read TGTGCCATCAGTGGGCAACAGGGGGCAAGGACAGATACGCAGTATTTT. Translating gives CAISGQQGARTDTQYF.

This chain joins TRBV7-9 and TRBJ1-1, with a possible D match to TRBD1 (6 bases). There are 14 residues in the CDR3. V dropped 1 base and J dropped 5 bases, with 11 bases sitting between them. The V gene's germline CDR1 is SEHNR and CDR2 FQNEAQ (reference sequence). CDR3 nucleotides: TGTGCCAGCAGCTTAGAGCAGGGGTGGACTGAAGCTTTCTTT. This codes for CASSLEQGWTEAFF. Combining the CDR3 with reference TRBV7-9 and TRBJ1-1 gives the whole variable domain DTGVSQNPRHKITKRGQNVTFRCDPISEHNRLYWYRQTLGQGPEFLTYFQNEAQLEKSRLLSDRFSAERPKGSFSTLEIQRTEQGDSAMYLCASSLEQGWTEAFFGQGTRLTVV.

This clone was picked up a small number of times. The rearrangement joins TRBV29-1 to TRBJ1-1; 9 bases agree with TRBD1. Germline V gene sequence: CDR1 SQVTM, CDR2 ANQGSEA. V dropped 7 bases and J dropped 6; count of bases not matched to a gene: 9. The CDR3 runs 13 residues. The CDR3 reads CSADRGVYAEAFF. CDR3 DNA: TGCAGCGCGGACAGGGGAGTATACGCTGAAGCTTTCTTT.

V is TRBV4-1 and J is TRBJ1-4, with D uncertain. The CDR3 extends over 17 amino acids. V lost 3 bases and J 5 bases, leaving 19 bases between the germline ends. Germline loops: CDR1 MGHRA, CDR2 YSYEKL. This CDR3 is CASSQGYGRSLNEKLFF. The CDR3 coding sequence is TGCGCCAGCAGCCAGGGGTATGGGAGGAGTTTAAATGAAAAACTGTTTTTT.

Of note for this clone: Germline and junction disagree at one end, which may indicate a read error. Other DNA sequences within the sample encode an identical CDR3. The chain couples TRBV5-1 to TRBJ2-3, with 10 nucleotides matching TRBD2. The CDR3 has 15 residues. CDR1 is SGHRS, CDR2 YFSETQ, per germline. CDR3: CASSLASGRGDTQYF. The DNA for the CDR3 is TGCGCCAGCAGCTTGGCTAGCGGGAGAGGGGATACGCAGTATTTC.

The chain employs TRBV9 and TRBJ1-4; no clear D gene. Trimming took off 7 bases at V and 8 bases at J, with 18 bases between the two ends. This CDR3 comprises 14 residues. CDR1 is SGDLS, CDR2 YYNGEE, per germline. The CDR3 DNA sequence: TGTGCCAGCTCCGACTCGGGAAGAGCCGAAAAACTGTTTTTT. Its translation: CASSDSGRAEKLFF.

CDR3 residues: CATSRVLSGPQHF. The CDR3 DNA reads TGTGCCACCAGCAGAGTTCTCTCCGGGCCCCAGCATTTT. The chain joins TRBV15 to TRBJ1-5, with D unclear. Germline CDR1 LNHNV, CDR2 YYDKDF (reference sequence). CDR3 length equals 13 residues. V lost 1 base and J lost 9, with 10 bases in between.

The rearrangement joins TRBV30 to TRBJ2-1; 7 positions agree with TRBD2. The CDR3 length is 15 residues. J gave up 2 bases and V 0 bases, and 4 bases lay outside the gene matches. Germline CDR1 is GTSNPN and CDR2 is SVGIG (reference sequence). CDR3 sequence (DNA): TGTGCCTGGAGTGTAATGGCGGGGGCCTACAATGAGCAGTTCTTC. It translates to CAWSVMAGAYNEQFF.

This clone appeared once. The rearrangement joins TRBV19 to TRBJ1-1, with D perhaps TRBD1 (6 bases). CDR3 length: 18 amino acids. CDR1 and CDR2 (germline): LNHDA, SQIVND (reference sequence). Deletions cut 5 bases from V and 4 bases from J, with 26 bases between. The CDR3 DNA sequence: TGTGCCAGTAGTTATATTAATCTCCTGGACAGTCGGGGCACTGAAGCTTTCTTT. Translating gives CASSYINLLDSRGTEAFF.

The V call is TRBV4-3, the J call TRBJ1-2, with D unresolved. Trimming left V 0 bases short and J 2 bases short, with 10 bases between. Germline V gives CDR1 LGHNA, CDR2 YSLEER. The CDR3 has 15 residues. CDR3 coding DNA: TGCGCCAGCAGCCAAGAGCCGGGAACCAACTATGGCTACACCTTC. It encodes CASSQEPGTNYGYTF.

The V and J genes are TRBV27 and TRBJ2-1; D may be TRBD1 (6 bases). The CDR3 consists of 14 residues. Germline loops: CDR1 MNHEY, CDR2 SMNVEV (reference sequence). V was shortened by 7 bases and J by 7 bases, with 17 bases between the two germline ends. This CDR3 is CASTPPGVVNEQFF. DNA for the CDR3: TGTGCCAGCACCCCTCCAGGGGTAGTGAATGAGCAGTTCTTC.

The chain combines TRBV7-6 with TRBJ2-1, with 9 bases matching TRBD2. The CDR3 extends over 16 amino acids. The germline V gene has CDR1 SGHVS and CDR2 FNYEAQ. Trimming cost V 3 bases and J 10 bases; bases outside gene matches: 13. This chain's CDR3 is CASSLRRGGFLGEQFF. In nucleotides, the CDR3 is TGTGCCAGCAGCTTGAGGCGGGGGGGTTTTTTAGGGGAGCAGTTCTTC. The entire variable domain, with the rest obtained from reference TRBV7-6 and TRBJ2-1, is as follows: GAGVSQSPRYKVTKRGQDVALRCDPISGHVSLYWYRQALGQGPEFLTYFNYEAQQDKSGLPNDRFSAERPEGSISTLTIQRTEQRDSAMYRCASSLRRGGFLGEQFFGPGTRLTVL.

The chain is built from TRBV2 and TRBJ2-7, with no clear D. The CDR3 contains 11 residues. Trimming removed 7 bases at V and 3 bases at J, with 7 bases between. The germline V gene encodes CDR1 SNHLY and CDR2 FYNNEI. CDR3 coding DNA: TGTGCCAGCACCGGGTTCTACGAGCAGTACTTC. Translation: CASTGFYEQYF.

V is TRBV4-1 and J is TRBJ1-1; D possibly corresponds to TRBD1 (5 bases). CDR3 length equals 14 residues. V lost 6 bases to trimming and J lost 8 bases, with 19 bases between them. Germline CDR1 is MGHRA and CDR2 is YSYEKL. The CDR3 DNA reads as TGCGCCAGCAGTCTACGACAGACCAACATGGAAGCTTTCTTT. Its protein is CASSLRQTNMEAFF.

This chain uses TRBV6-1 with TRBJ2-1; the D gene is possibly TRBD2 (6 bases). V was shortened by 0 bases and J by 10 bases, with 10 bases between the two germline ends. Germline CDR1 MNHNS, CDR2 SASEGT. This CDR3 spans 13 amino acids. The CDR3 protein is CASSEARGREQFF. CDR3 DNA sequence: TGTGCCAGCAGTGAAGCGCGGGGACGGGAGCAGTTCTTC.

The rearrangement uses TRBV19 and TRBJ1-1, with D tentatively TRBD1 (5 bases). V gave up 1 base and J gave up 10 bases, with 10 bases separating them. Germline V gene data show CDR1 as LNHDA and CDR2 as SQIVND (reference sequence). The CDR3 extends over 12 amino acids. CDR3 bases: TGTGCCAGTAGTATAGGTTGGGGCGTAGCTTTCTTT. This sequence encodes CASSIGWGVAFF.

The gene calls are TRBV6-1 and TRBJ2-6, with 9 bases identical to TRBD1. Germline lookup yields CDR1 MNHNS and CDR2 SASEGT. The V gene end was trimmed by 4 bases and the J gene end by 4 bases; junction bases not matched to a gene: 11. CDR3 length: 18 amino acids. CDR3 sequence (DNA): TGTGCCAGCAGTGTTTGGGTACAGGGGGCGCAGGGGGCCAACGTCCTGACTTTC. Its protein product is CASSVWVQGAQGANVLTF.